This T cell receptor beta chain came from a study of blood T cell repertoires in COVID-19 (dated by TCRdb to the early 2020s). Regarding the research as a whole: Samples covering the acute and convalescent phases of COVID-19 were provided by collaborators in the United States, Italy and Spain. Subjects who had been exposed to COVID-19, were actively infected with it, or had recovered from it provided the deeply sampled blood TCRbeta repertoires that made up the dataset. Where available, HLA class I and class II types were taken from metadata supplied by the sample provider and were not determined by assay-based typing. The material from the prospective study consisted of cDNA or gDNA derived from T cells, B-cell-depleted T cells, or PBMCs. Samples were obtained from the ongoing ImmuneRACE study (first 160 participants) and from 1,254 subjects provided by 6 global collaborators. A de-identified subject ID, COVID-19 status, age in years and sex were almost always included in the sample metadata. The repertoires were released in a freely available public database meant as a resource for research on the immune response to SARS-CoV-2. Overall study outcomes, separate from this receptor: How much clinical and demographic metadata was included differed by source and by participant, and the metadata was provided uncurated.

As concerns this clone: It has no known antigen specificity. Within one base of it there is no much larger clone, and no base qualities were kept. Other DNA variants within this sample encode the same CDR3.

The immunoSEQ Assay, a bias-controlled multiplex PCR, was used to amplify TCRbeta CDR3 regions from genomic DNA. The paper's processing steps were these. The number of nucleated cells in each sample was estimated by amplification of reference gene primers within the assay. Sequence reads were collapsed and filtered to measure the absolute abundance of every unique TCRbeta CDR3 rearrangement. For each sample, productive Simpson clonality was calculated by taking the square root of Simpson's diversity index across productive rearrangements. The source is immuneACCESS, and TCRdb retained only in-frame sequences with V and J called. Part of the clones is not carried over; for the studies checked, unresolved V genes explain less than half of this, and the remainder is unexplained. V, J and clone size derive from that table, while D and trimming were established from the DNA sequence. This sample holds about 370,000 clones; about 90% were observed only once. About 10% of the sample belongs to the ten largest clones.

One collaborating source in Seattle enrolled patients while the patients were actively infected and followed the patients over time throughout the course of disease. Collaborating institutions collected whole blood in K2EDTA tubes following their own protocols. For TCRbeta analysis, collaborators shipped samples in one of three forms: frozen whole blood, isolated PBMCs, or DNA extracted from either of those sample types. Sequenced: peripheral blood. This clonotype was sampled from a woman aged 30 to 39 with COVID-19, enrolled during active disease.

The DNA sequence is given as TGTGCCAGCAGCGTAGGGGGACAGGGGAACTCACCCCTCCACTTT. Its product reads: CASSVGGQGNSPLHF. This sequence uses TRBV9 and TRBJ1-6, with 10 middle bases fitting TRBD1. Including cysteine and phenylalanine, the CDR3 has 15 amino acids. CDR3 DNA only is kept here, 45 bases in frame from base 1. The germline V gene provides CDR1 SGDLS and CDR2 YYNGEE. Compared with germline, V lacks 0 bases and J lacks 10 bases; bases without a gene match: 4.